The 25 T cell receptor beta chains in this list originate from one sample, sequenced in a study of spatial heterogeneity in lung cancer. Each CDR3 protein gets one entry after TCRdb re-called the 5' RACE reads with MiXCR. The sample carries over 2,500 distinct CDR3 sequences, roughly 2.8% recorded once. Time point reported: sample taken at primary tumor resection. This material consisted of normal lung tissue next to the tumor, taken at surgery. Receptors originate from a male donor with early-stage non-small cell lung cancer.

This clonotype was counted ten times or more. The V gene is TRBV5-1, the J gene TRBJ2-7, with D unclear. V lost 4 bases, J lost 3 bases, and 11 bases lay in between. The germline gives CDR1 SGHRS, CDR2 YFSETQ. The CDR3 has 13 amino acids. CDR3 sequence: CASSLSDGYEQYF. The CDR3, as DNA: TGCGCCAGCAGCCTCTCGGACGGCTACGAGCAGTACTTC.

In its sample, this clonotype was seen many times. The chain links TRBV7-9 to TRBJ1-1, with D maybe TRBD1 (6 bases). The CDR3 loop spans 14 amino acids. Germline V gene lookup returns CDR1 SEHNR and CDR2 FQNEAQ (reference sequence). The V gene lost 5 bases and the J gene lost 7 bases, with 17 bases spanning the gap. The CDR3 DNA follows: TGTGCCAGCAGCCTAGGACAGTTAAAGGGTGAAGCTTTCTTT. The encoded protein is CASSLGQLKGEAFF.

This clonotype was detected many times. The chain has TRBV4-2 and TRBJ2-4; D may be TRBD1 (5 bases). V was cut by 4 bases and J by 6 bases, with 10 bases left in between. From germline, CDR1 is LGHNA and CDR2 YNFKEQ. This CDR3 has 13 residues. The CDR3 DNA reads TGTGCCAGCAGCCCCCACCAGGGAAACATTCAGTACTTC. This codes for CASSPHQGNIQYF.

V usage is TRBV5-6 and J usage is TRBJ2-3; D not certain. The CDR3 contains 15 residues. V gave up 4 bases and J gave up 0 bases, with 12 bases separating them. The V gene's germline CDR1 is SGHDT and CDR2 YYEEEE. Here the CDR3 reads CASSPGLGSTDTQYF. In DNA form, the CDR3 reads TGTGCCAGCAGCCCCGGGTTAGGAAGCACAGATACGCAGTATTTT.

In its sample, this clonotype was seen many times. V is TRBV7-9 and J is TRBJ1-2; 7 nucleotides agree with TRBD1. Trimming removed 5 bases from V and 0 bases from J; junction bases left unmatched: 6. CDR3 length: 15 amino acids. CDR1 is SEHNR, CDR2 FQNEAQ, per germline (reference sequence). CDR3 loop: CASSLAGGTNYGYTF. Here the CDR3 DNA reads TGTGCCAGCAGCCTCGCAGGGGGAACTAACTATGGCTACACCTTC. The whole variable domain, filled in from reference TRBV7-9 and TRBJ1-2, reads DTGVSQNPRHKITKRGQNVTFRCDPISEHNRLYWYRQTLGQGPEFLTYFQNEAQLEKSRLLSDRFSAERPKGSFSTLEIQRTEQGDSAMYLCASSLAGGTNYGYTFGSGTRLTVV.

Many counts were recorded for this clonotype. The chain joins TRBV10-3 to TRBJ2-6, with 8 bases aligning to TRBD1. V dropped 5 bases and J dropped 4; count of bases not matched to a gene: 4. The CDR3 runs 15 residues. Germline assignment: CDR1 ENHRY and CDR2 SYGVKD. CDR3 in amino acids: CAISSTGVGANVLTF. CDR3 coding DNA: TGTGCCATCAGTTCGACAGGGGTAGGGGCCAACGTCCTGACTTTC.

Within the sample, this clonotype is medium-sized. The chain carries TRBV6-1 and TRBJ2-3; TRBD2 is a possible D gene (6 bases). V was pared by 6 bases and J by 3 bases, with 13 bases between. Germline CDR1 is MNHNS and CDR2 is SASEGT. The CDR3 is 14 amino acids. The CDR3 loop reads CASSPLGGTDTQYF. DNA for the CDR3: TGTGCCAGCAGCCCCCTCGGAGGGACAGATACGCAGTATTTT.

This clonotype was picked up many times. The chain has TRBV24-1 and TRBJ2-3, with TRBD2 matching 13 bases. The CDR3 spans 19 residues. The trim removed 3 bases at V and 4 bases at J, leaving 12 bases unmatched. CDR1 is KGHDR and CDR2 is SFDVKD in the germline V gene. CDR3 nucleotide sequence: TGTGCCACCAGTGATCCAACTAGCGGGAGGGCCGCTTTCGCAGATACGCAGTATTTT. This encodes CATSDPTSGRAAFADTQYF.

Judged by abundance, this clonotype is large. The chain couples TRBV14 to TRBJ1-6; D remains unclear. Germline values: CDR1 SGHDN, CDR2 FVKESK. The V end lost 0 bases, the J end lost 7 bases, and 22 bases lay between the germline ends. The CDR3 extends over 19 amino acids. CDR3 in DNA: TGTGCCAGCAGCCAAGATTATGGCAGTACTGGTTCTATGAATTCACCCCTCCACTTT. It translates to CASSQDYGSTGSMNSPLHF. Drawing the rest from reference TRBV14 and TRBJ1-6, the complete variable domain is EAGVTQFPSHSVIEKGQTVTLRCDPISGHDNLYWYRRVMGKEIKFLLHFVKESKQDESGMPNNRFLAERTGGTYSTLKVQPAELEDSGVYFCASSQDYGSTGSMNSPLHFGNGTRLTVT.

The V gene is TRBV7-2, the J gene TRBJ2-5; tentatively, D is TRBD1 or TRBD2 (6 bases each). Germline V CDR1 and CDR2: SGHTA, FQGNSA. V lost 5 bases and J 9 bases, leaving 22 bases between the germline ends. This CDR3 spans 15 amino acids. For the CDR3, the DNA is TGTGCCAGCAGCGCCCGGGACCAGGGGAGGTGGCCCCAGTACTTC. It codes for CASSARDQGRWPQYF.

This clonotype appeared many times. The V and J genes are TRBV12-5 and TRBJ2-3, with D unresolved. Germline V gene sequence: CDR1 LGHNT, CDR2 FRNRAP. The CDR3 has 15 amino acids. The V end lost 1 base, the J end lost 5 bases, and 13 bases lay between the germline ends. The DNA of the CDR3 is TGTGCTAGTGGTTTGGGTCTGGGCGGAGAAGATACGCAGTATTTT. The encoded protein is CASGLGLGGEDTQYF.

In its sample, this clonotype was seen many times. The V and J genes are TRBV7-2 and TRBJ2-3; 9 bases map to TRBD2. The junction had 1 base not matched to a gene; V was cut back by 1 base and J by 5 bases. Germline-derived CDR1 and CDR2 are SGHTA and FQGNSA. The CDR3 is 14 amino acids. In nucleotides, the CDR3 is TGTGCCAGCAGCTTAGTAGCGGGGGAAGATACGCAGTATTTT. Protein sequence: CASSLVAGEDTQYF.

This clonotype qualifies as medium-sized (0.01 to 0.1%). A junction end diverges from the germline sequence, so it may reflect a read error. The chain employs TRBV6-2 or TRBV6-3 and TRBJ2-3; no definite D call. Germline V gene lookup returns CDR1 MNHEY and CDR2 SVGEGT. CDR3 size: 15 residues. In nucleotides, the CDR3 is TGTGCCAGCAGCTACTTCGGACGAGGCACAGATACGCAGTATTTT. This gives the protein CASSYFGRGTDTQYF.

This clonotype is termed medium-sized. The CDR3 reads CSARQAGGPADTQYF. In DNA form, the CDR3 reads TGCAGTGCTAGACAAGCGGGGGGGCCGGCAGATACGCAGTATTTT. This chain uses TRBV20-1 with TRBJ2-3; TRBD2 agrees at 10 bases. V lost 2 bases and J lost 4; bases outside the gene matches: 6. Per the germline V gene, CDR1 is DFQATT and CDR2 is SNEGSKA (reference sequence). The CDR3 runs to 15 residues.

By proportion, this clonotype is medium-sized. V usage is TRBV7-2 and J usage is TRBJ2-5; 7 positions agree with TRBD1. CDR1 SGHTA and CDR2 FQGNSA come from the germline V gene. The CDR3 is 15 residues long. After removal of 3 bases from V and 2 bases from J, the junction contained 6 bases not matched to a gene. CDR3 DNA sequence: TGTGCCAGCAGCTTGAACAGGGGATGGCAAGAGACCCAGTACTTC. It is translated as CASSLNRGWQETQYF.

This clonotype appeared many times. The chain carries TRBV7-2 and TRBJ2-1; no clear D. From germline, CDR1 is SGHTA and CDR2 FQGNSA. Trimming left V 1 base short and J 5 bases short, with 9 bases between. The CDR3 runs 14 residues. The CDR3 region has the DNA TGTGCCAGCAGCTTAGGTATAGGGAACAATGAGCAGTTCTTC. This translates into CASSLGIGNNEQFF.

This clonotype was counted many times. The chain recombines TRBV2 with TRBJ2-4, with 9 bases identical to TRBD1. Trimming took 8 bases from V and 6 from J; bases not matched to a gene: 8. In germline, CDR1 is SNHLY, CDR2 FYNNEI. This CDR3 region has 14 residues. The CDR3 region has the DNA TGTGCCAGCCGGGGACAGGGATTCCCAAACATTCAGTACTTC. Translated: CASRGQGFPNIQYF. The full variable domain, with the rest looked up from reference TRBV2 and TRBJ2-4, is EPEVTQTPSHQVTQMGQEVILRCVPISNHLYFYWYRQILGQKVEFLVSFYNNEISEKSEIFDDQFSVERPDGSNFTLKIRSTKLEDSAMYFCASRGQGFPNIQYFGAGTRLSVL.

The chain couples TRBV6-2 or TRBV6-3 to TRBJ1-5; maybe TRBD1 (5 bases). The V and J ends lost 0 bases and 1 base respectively, with 7 bases between them. This CDR3 contains 15 residues. Looked up from germline, CDR1 is MNHEY and CDR2 is SVGEGT. CDR3 DNA sequence: TGTGCCAGCAGTTACTCGACAGCCAGCAATCAGCCCCAGCATTTT. Its translation is CASSYSTASNQPQHF.

This clonotype was counted ten times or more. This chain links TRBV4-1 with TRBJ2-1; D gene unclear. The V gene lost 0 bases and the J gene lost 4 bases, with 7 bases spanning the gap. Germline CDR1 is MGHRA and CDR2 is YSYEKL. The CDR3 has 14 amino acids. This chain's CDR3 is CASSQEDFYNEQFF. The CDR3 coding sequence is TGCGCCAGCAGCCAAGAGGATTTTTACAATGAGCAGTTCTTC.

This clonotype is medium-sized in the sample. The V gene is TRBV11-2, the J gene TRBJ1-2; 7 bases fit TRBD1. V shed 5 bases and J 3 bases; nucleotides not matched to a gene: 6. This CDR3 contains 14 residues. The V gene's germline CDR1 is SGHAT and CDR2 FQNNGV. CDR3 in DNA: TGTGCCAGCAGCCGACCGGGGACAGACTATGGCTACACCTTC. This gives the protein CASSRPGTDYGYTF.

This clonotype was found many times. The chain uses TRBV30 and TRBJ2-7; D call uncertain. Germline CDR1 is GTSNPN and CDR2 is SVGIG (reference sequence). The CDR3 spans 12 residues. V was pared by 5 bases and J by 6 bases, with 14 bases between. CDR3 sequence: CAWAQSLGEQYF. The CDR3 DNA reads TGTGCCTGGGCACAGTCCCTCGGCGAGCAGTACTTC.

Judged by abundance, this clonotype is medium-sized. This chain uses TRBV18 with TRBJ2-5; 14 positions match TRBD2. Germline V lookup: CDR1 KGHSH, CDR2 LQKENI. The J segment lost 5 bases and the V segment lost 3 bases, leaving 2 bases of the junction unmatched. This CDR3 is built from 15 residues. CDR3 bases: TGTGCCAGCTCACCCGGACTAGCGGGAGGTGAGACCCAGTACTTC. It encodes CASSPGLAGGETQYF.

This clonotype counts as large (0.1 to 1%). The chain carries TRBV10-3 and TRBJ2-1; TRBD2 aligns across 11 bases. V shed 4 bases and J 10 bases; nucleotides not matched to a gene: 6. This CDR3 has 14 residues. The germline V gene encodes CDR1 ENHRY and CDR2 SYGVKD. The CDR3 region has the DNA TGTGCCATCAGTGGACTAGCGGGGACTGGGGAGCAGTTCTTC. Translated: CAISGLAGTGEQFF.

A few counts support this clonotype. The chain uses TRBV29-1 and TRBJ1-4; 10 bases agree with TRBD1. The CDR3 spans 12 residues. Looked up from germline, CDR1 is SQVTM and CDR2 is ANQGSEA. V shed 7 bases, J shed 8 bases, and the junction held 4 bases outside the gene matches. The CDR3 sequence: CSGGQGNEKLFF. The CDR3 nucleotides read TGCAGCGGGGGACAGGGGAACGAAAAACTGTTTTTT.

This clonotype is classed as medium-sized. V usage is TRBV27 and J usage is TRBJ1-2; possible D gene TRBD1, 6 bases. Between the trimmed V and J ends, which lost 5 bases and 1 base, there was a span of 14 bases. This CDR3 comprises 15 residues. From germline, CDR1 is MNHEY and CDR2 SMNVEV (reference sequence). CDR3 coding DNA: TGTGCCAGCAGTCCGTCTGGGGGACATAACTATGGCTACACCTTC. It translates to CASSPSGGHNYGYTF.